The clone carrying this T cell receptor (beta chain) was recorded a few times. Time point described: persistent/refractory GD, antithyroid drugs over 5 years with positive TRAb. The TCR library was prepared using RNA isolated from PBMCs. Construction of the TCR beta libraries employed iRepertoire HTBI primers in conjunction with Arm-PCR of CDR3 regions. Each CDR3 protein gets one entry after TCRdb re-called the multiplex PCR reads with MiXCR. The sample records approximately 690,000 distinct CDR3 sequences, about 30% being singletons. The data derive from a study of regulatory T cells in long-lasting Graves disease. CDR3 size: 14 residues. The V end was cut by 3 bases, the J end by 2 bases, with 8 bases between. Looked up from germline, CDR1 is MNHEY and CDR2 is SMNVEV (reference sequence).

Sequencing was performed on peripheral blood mononuclear cells (PBMCs), taken when the disease was refractory, from a patient treated with antithyroid drugs. This rearrangement joins TRBV27 to TRBJ1-5; tentative D call: TRBD1 (5 bases). This clonotype originated in a female donor with Graves disease. Written as DNA, the CDR3 is TGTGCCAGCAGTTTCCAGGGACGCAATCAGCCCCAGCATTTT. This encodes CASSFQGRNQPQHF.